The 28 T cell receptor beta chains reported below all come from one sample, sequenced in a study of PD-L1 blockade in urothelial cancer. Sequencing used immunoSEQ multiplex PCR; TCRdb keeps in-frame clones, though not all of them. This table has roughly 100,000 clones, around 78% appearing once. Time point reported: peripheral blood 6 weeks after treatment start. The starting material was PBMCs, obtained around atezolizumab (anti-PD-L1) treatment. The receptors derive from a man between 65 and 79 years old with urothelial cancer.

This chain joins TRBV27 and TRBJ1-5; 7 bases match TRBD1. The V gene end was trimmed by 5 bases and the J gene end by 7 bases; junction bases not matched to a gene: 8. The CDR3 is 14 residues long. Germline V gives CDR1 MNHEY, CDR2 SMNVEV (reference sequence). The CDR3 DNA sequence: TGTGCCAGCAGTCCACGACAGGGTCGCCAGCCCCAGCATTTT. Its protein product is CASSPRQGRQPQHF.

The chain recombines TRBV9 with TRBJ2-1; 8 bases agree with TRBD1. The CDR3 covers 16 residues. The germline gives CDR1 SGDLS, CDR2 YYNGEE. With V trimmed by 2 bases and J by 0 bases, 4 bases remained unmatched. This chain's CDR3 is CASSVTGVGSYNEQFF. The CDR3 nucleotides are TGTGCCAGCAGCGTGACAGGGGTCGGCTCCTACAATGAGCAGTTCTTC.

CDR3 DNA: TGTGCCACCAGCAGAGTGCCCGGGACGCAGTATTTT. Translating it yields CATSRVPGTQYF. V and J are TRBV15 and TRBJ2-3; D ambiguous. The V end was cut by 1 base, the J end by 9 bases, with 8 bases between. Looked up from germline, CDR1 is LNHNV and CDR2 is YYDKDF (reference sequence). This CDR3 contains 12 residues.

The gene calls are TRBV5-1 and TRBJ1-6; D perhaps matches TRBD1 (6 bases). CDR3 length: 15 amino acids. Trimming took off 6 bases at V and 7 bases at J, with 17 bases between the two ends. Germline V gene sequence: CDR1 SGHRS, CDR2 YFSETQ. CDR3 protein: CASTRGQGSNSPLHF. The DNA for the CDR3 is TGCGCCAGCACGCGTGGGCAGGGGTCAAATTCACCCCTCCACTTT.

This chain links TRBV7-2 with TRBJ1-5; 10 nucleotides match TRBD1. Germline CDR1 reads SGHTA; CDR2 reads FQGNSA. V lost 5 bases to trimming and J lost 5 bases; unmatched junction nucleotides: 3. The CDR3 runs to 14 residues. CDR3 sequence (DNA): TGTGCCAGCAGCCCCGGGACAGGGGATCAGCCCCAGCATTTT. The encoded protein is CASSPGTGDQPQHF.

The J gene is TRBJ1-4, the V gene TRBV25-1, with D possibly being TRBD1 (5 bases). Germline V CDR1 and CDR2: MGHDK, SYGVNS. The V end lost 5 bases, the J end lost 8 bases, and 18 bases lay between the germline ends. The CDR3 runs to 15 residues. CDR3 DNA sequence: TGTGCCAGCAGTCCGACCGGGACTTATGGGGAAAAACTGTTTTTT. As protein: CASSPTGTYGEKLFF. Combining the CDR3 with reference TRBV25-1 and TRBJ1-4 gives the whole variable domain EADIYQTPRYLVIGTGKKITLECSQTMGHDKMYWYQQDPGMELHLIHYSYGVNSTEKGDLSSESTVSRIRTEHFPLTLESARPSHTSQYLCASSPTGTYGEKLFFGSGTQLSVL.

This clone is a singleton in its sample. The CDR3 sequence is CASSPLEVRRGTHTDTQYF. CDR3 nucleotides: TGTGCCAGCTCACCACTCGAGGTTCGCAGGGGGACGCACACAGATACGCAGTATTTT. V gene TRBV18 combines with J gene TRBJ2-3; 7 nucleotides line up with TRBD1. The CDR3 is 19 residues long. The germline CDR1 and CDR2 sequences are KGHSH and LQKENI. With V trimmed by 1 base and J by 2 bases, 15 bases remained unmatched.

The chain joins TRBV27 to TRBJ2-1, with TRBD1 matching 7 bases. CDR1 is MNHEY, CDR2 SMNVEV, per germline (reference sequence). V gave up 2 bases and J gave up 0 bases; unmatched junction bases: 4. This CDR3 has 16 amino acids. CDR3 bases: TGTGCCAGCAGTTTAAGGGGGCGGAGCTCCTACAATGAGCAGTTCTTC. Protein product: CASSLRGRSSYNEQFF.

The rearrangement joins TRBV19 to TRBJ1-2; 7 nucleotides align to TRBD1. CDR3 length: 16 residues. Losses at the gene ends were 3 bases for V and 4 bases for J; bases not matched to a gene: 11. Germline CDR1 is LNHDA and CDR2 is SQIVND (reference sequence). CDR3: CASSIGGNRGLYGYTF. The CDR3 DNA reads TGTGCCAGTAGTATTGGGGGCAACAGGGGACTCTATGGCTACACCTTC.

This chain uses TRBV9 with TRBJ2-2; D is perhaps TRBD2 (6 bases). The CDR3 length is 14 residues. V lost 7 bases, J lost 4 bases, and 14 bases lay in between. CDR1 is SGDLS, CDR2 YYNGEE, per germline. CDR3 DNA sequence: TGTGCCAGCGGGCGGGGACCCTCCACCGGGGAGCTGTTTTTT. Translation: CASGRGPSTGELFF.

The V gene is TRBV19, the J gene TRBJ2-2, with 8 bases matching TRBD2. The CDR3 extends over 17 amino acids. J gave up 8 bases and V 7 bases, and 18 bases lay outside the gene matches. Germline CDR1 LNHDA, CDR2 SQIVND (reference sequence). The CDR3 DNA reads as TGTGCCAGTATTCAAAGCGGGGGATCCCTTCGAGTTGGGGAGCTGTTTTTT. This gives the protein CASIQSGGSLRVGELFF.

CDR3 bases: TGTGCCAGCAGTTTAGGCAGGGTACGGGATCAGCCCCAGCATTTT. Protein: CASSLGRVRDQPQHF. The chain links TRBV28 to TRBJ1-5; TRBD1 might be the D (5 bases). The V gene lost 2 bases and the J gene lost 5 bases, with 13 bases spanning the gap. This CDR3 region has 15 residues. Germline V gene lookup returns CDR1 MDHEN and CDR2 SYDVKM.

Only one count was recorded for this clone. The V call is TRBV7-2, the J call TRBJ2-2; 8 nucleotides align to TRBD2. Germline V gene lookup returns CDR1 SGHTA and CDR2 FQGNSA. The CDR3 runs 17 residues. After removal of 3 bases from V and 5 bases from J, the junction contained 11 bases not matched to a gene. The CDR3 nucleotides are TGTGCCAGCAGCTTTGACGAGGCGGGGGGCGGGACCGGGGAGCTGTTTTTT. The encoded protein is CASSFDEAGGGTGELFF.

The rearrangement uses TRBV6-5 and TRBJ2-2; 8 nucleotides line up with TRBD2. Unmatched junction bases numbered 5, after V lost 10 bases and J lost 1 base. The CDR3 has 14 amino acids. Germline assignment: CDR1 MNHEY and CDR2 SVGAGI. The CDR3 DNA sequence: TGTGCCACCCCGGGAGGGCTGAACACCGGGGAGCTGTTTTTT. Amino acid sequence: CATPGGLNTGELFF.

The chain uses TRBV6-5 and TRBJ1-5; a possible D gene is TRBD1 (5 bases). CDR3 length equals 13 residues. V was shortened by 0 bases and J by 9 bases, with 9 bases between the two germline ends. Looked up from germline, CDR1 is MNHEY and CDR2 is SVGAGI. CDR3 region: CASSYSFQGPQHF. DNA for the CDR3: TGTGCCAGCAGTTACTCGTTCCAGGGGCCCCAGCATTTT.

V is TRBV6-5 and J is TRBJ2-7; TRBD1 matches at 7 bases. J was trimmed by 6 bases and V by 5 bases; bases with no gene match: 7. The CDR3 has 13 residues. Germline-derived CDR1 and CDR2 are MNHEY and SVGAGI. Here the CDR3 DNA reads TGTGCCAGCAGTAGACCCGGGACAGTCGAGCAGTACTTC. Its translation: CASSRPGTVEQYF.

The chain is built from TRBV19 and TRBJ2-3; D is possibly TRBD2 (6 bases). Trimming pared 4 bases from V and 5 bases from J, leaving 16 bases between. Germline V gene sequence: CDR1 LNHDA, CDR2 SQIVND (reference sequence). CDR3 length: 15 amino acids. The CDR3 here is CASSKGDGGLDTQYF. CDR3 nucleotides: TGTGCCAGTAGTAAAGGGGATGGGGGGTTAGATACGCAGTATTTT.

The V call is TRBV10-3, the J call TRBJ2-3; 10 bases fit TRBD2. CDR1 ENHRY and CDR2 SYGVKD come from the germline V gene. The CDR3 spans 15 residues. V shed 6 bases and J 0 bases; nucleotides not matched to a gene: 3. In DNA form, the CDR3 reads TGTGCCATCAGGGCACTAGCGGGGAGCACAGATACGCAGTATTTT. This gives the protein CAIRALAGSTDTQYF.

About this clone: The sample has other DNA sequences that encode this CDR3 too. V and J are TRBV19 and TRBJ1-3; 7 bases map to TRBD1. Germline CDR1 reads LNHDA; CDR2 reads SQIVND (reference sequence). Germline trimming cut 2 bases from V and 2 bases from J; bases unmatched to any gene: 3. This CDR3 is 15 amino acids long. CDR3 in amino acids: CASSIRTGPGNTIYF. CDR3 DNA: TGTGCCAGTAGTATAAGGACAGGACCTGGAAACACCATATATTTT.

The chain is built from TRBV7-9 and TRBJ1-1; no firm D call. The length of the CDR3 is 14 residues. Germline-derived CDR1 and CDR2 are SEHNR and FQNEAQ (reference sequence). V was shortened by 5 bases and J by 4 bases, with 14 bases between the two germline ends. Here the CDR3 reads CASSPNGQGTEAFF. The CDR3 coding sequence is TGTGCCAGCAGCCCCAATGGGCAAGGCACTGAAGCTTTCTTT.

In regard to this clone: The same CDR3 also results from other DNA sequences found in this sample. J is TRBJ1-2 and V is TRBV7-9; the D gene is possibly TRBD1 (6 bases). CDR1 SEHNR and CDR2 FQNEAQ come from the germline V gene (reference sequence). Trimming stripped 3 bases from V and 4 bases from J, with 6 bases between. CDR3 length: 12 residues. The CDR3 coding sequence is TGTGCCAGCAGCTTGGACAGCTATGGCTACACCTTC. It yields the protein CASSLDSYGYTF.

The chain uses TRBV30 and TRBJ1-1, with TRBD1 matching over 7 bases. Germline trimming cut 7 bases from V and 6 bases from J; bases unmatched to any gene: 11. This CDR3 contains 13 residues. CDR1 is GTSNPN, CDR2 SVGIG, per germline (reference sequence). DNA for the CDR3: TGTGCCTACACCCCGGACAGGAATGCTGAAGCTTTCTTT. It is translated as CAYTPDRNAEAFF.

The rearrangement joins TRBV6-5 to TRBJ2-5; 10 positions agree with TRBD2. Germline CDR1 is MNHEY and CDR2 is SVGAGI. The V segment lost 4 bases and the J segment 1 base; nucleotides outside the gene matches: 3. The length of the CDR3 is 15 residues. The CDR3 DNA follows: TGTGCCAGCAGTTTGACTAGCGGGCCCCAAGAGACCCAGTACTTC. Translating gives CASSLTSGPQETQYF.

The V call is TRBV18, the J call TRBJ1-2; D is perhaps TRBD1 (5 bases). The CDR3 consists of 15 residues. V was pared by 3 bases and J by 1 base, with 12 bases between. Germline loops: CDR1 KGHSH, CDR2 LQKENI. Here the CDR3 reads CASSPQATVNYGYTF. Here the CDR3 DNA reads TGTGCCAGCTCACCTCAGGCGACAGTTAACTATGGCTACACCTTC.

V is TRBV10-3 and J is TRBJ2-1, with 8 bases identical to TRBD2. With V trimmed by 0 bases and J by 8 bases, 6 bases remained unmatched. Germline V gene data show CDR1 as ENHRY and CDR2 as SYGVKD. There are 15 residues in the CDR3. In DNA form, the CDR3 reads TGTGCCATCAGTGAGTCGACGGGAGGGCCATATGAGCAGTTCTTC. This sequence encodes CAISESTGGPYEQFF.

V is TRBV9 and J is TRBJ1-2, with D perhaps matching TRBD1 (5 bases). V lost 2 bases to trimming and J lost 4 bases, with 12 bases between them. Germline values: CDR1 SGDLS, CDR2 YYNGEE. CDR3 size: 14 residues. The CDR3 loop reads CASSVKGNGYGYTF. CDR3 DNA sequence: TGTGCCAGCAGCGTTAAGGGGAATGGCTATGGCTACACCTTC. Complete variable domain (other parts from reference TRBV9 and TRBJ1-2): DSGVTQTPKHLITATGQRVTLRCSPRSGDLSVYWYQQSLDQGLQFLIQYYNGEERAKGNILERFSAQQFPDLHSELNLSSLELGDSALYFCASSVKGNGYGYTFGSGTRLTVV.

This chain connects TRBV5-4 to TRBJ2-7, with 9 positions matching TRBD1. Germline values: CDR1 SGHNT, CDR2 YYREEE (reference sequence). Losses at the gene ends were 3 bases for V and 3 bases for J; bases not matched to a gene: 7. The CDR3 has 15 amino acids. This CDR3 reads CASSSKDRGYYEQYF. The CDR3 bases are TGTGCCAGCAGCTCAAAGGACAGGGGTTACTACGAGCAGTACTTC. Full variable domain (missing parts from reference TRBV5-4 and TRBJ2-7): ETGVTQSPTHLIKTRGQQVTLRCSSQSGHNTVSWYQQALGQGPQFIFQYYREEENGRGNFPPRFSGLQFPNYSSELNVNALELDDSALYLCASSSKDRGYYEQYFGPGTRLTVT.

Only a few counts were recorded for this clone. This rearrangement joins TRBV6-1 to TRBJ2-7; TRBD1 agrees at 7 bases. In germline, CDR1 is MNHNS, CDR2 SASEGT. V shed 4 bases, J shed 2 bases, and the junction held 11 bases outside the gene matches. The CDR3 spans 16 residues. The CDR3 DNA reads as TGTGCCAGCAGTGGACCCAGCCGGGACAGAACCTACGAGCAGTACTTC. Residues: CASSGPSRDRTYEQYF.